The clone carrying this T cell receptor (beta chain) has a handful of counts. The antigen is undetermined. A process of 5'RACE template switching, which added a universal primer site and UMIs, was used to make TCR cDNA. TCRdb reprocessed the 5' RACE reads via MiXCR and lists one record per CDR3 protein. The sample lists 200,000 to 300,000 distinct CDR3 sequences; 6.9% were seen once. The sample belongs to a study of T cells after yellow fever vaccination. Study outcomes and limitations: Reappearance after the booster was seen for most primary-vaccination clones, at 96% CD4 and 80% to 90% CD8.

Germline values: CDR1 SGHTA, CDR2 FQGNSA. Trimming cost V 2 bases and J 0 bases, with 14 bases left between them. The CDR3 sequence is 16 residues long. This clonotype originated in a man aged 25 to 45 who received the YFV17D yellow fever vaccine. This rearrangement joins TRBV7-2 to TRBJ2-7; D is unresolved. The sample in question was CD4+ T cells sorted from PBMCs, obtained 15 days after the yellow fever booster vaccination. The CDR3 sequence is CASSLMATSSSYEQYF. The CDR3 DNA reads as TGTGCCAGCAGCTTAATGGCCACTTCCAGCTCCTACGAGCAGTACTTC.